What follows are 29 T cell receptor beta chains derived from one specimen sequenced in a study of graft-versus-host responses after intestinal transplantation. Intraepithelial and lamina propria lymphocytes were isolated from graft specimens. TCRdb's copy holds only in-frame clones and misses some; the assay was immunoSEQ multiplex PCR. The data show almost 15,000 clones, around 70% seen once. The sequencing here drew on ileum tissue, taken about 680 days after intestinal transplantation. These receptors all stem from a human patient who received an intestinal transplant, so some T cells may come from the graft donor.

CDR3 sequence: CASSLQGAKNIQYF. The CDR3 nucleotides are TGTGCCAGCAGCTTACAGGGGGCCAAAAACATTCAGTACTTC. The V call is TRBV5-4, the J call TRBJ2-4; 7 bases are a match to TRBD1. Looked up from germline, CDR1 is SGHNT and CDR2 is YYREEE (reference sequence). J gave up 1 base and V 2 bases, and 0 bases lay outside the gene matches. CDR3 length: 14 residues. The variable domain in full, completed from reference TRBV5-4 and TRBJ2-4, reads ETGVTQSPTHLIKTRGQQVTLRCSSQSGHNTVSWYQQALGQGPQFIFQYYREEENGRGNFPPRFSGLQFPNYSSELNVNALELDDSALYLCASSLQGAKNIQYFGAGTRLSVL.

CDR3 region: CASSVEQFSTDTQYF. The CDR3 DNA reads TGTGCCAGCAGTGTTGAGCAATTTAGCACAGATACGCAGTATTTT. The chain has TRBV2 and TRBJ2-3; D not resolved. Between the trimmed V and J ends, which lost 4 bases and 0 bases, there was a span of 11 bases. Germline V gene sequence: CDR1 SNHLY, CDR2 FYNNEI. The CDR3 runs to 15 residues.

This chain's CDR3 is CASSPRTSILNYGYTF. The CDR3 nucleotides are TGTGCCAGTAGTCCCCGGACAAGTATCCTTAACTATGGCTACACCTTC. This chain uses TRBV19 with TRBJ1-2, with a weak D call TRBD1 (5 bases). The germline V gene has CDR1 LNHDA and CDR2 SQIVND (reference sequence). The length of the CDR3 is 16 residues. V was shortened by 5 bases and J by 1 base, with 17 bases between the two germline ends.

This chain joins TRBV5-1 and TRBJ2-3; D may correspond to TRBD1 or TRBD2 (6 bases each). The CDR3 has 15 amino acids. V was trimmed by 0 bases and J by 4 bases, leaving 12 bases between them. CDR1 and CDR2 from the germline V gene are SGHRS and YFSETQ. The CDR3 nucleotides read TGCGCCAGCAGCTTGGCCCAGGGGAGGCCAGATACGCAGTATTTT. It yields the protein CASSLAQGRPDTQYF.

The chain employs TRBV28 and TRBJ2-5; D gene ambiguous. TRBJ2-7 matches the DNA end more closely, so the J call is doubtful. Germline V CDR1 and CDR2: MDHEN, SYDVKM. This CDR3 region has 12 residues. The CDR3 coding sequence is TGTGCCAGCAGATCCCGACTTATCGAGCAGTACTTC. This gives the protein CASRSRLIEQYF.

The gene calls are TRBV6-6 and TRBJ1-1; weak D call: TRBD1 (5 bases). Per the germline V gene, CDR1 is MNHNY and CDR2 is SVGAGI (reference sequence). Trimming removed 2 bases from V and 1 base from J, with 5 bases in between. The CDR3 covers 13 residues. The CDR3 spells CASSYTGNTEAFF. CDR3 coding DNA: TGTGCCAGCAGTTACACAGGGAACACTGAAGCTTTCTTT.

In this sample, this clone turned up a few times. The V call is TRBV11-2, the J call TRBJ2-7; TRBD1 aligns across 10 bases. There are 16 residues in the CDR3. CDR1 SGHAT and CDR2 FQNNGV come from the germline V gene. Trimming took 4 bases from V and 2 from J; bases not matched to a gene: 8. The chain's CDR3 is CASSSLTGGLPYEQYF. CDR3 in DNA: TGTGCCAGCAGCTCGTTGACAGGGGGCTTACCCTACGAGCAGTACTTC.

Here the CDR3 DNA reads TGTGCCAGCAGCCCGAACAGCCGTCTGGGCGATGGCTACACCTTC. Translated, it gives CASSPNSRLGDGYTF. The chain recombines TRBV11-2 with TRBJ1-2; D unclear. Trimming removed 5 bases at V and 6 bases at J, with 19 bases between. Germline assignment: CDR1 SGHAT and CDR2 FQNNGV. The CDR3 totals 15 residues.

The V gene is TRBV11-2, the J gene TRBJ2-7; TRBD1 is a possible D gene (6 bases). The CDR3 consists of 12 residues. The V end lost 5 bases, the J end lost 3 bases, and 8 bases lay between the germline ends. Germline CDR1 is SGHAT and CDR2 is FQNNGV. CDR3 sequence: CASSRQVYEQYF. The CDR3 bases are TGTGCCAGCAGCCGACAGGTCTACGAGCAGTACTTC.

V and J are TRBV7-8 and TRBJ1-6, with no clear D. V was pared by 5 bases and J by 4 bases, with 9 bases between. The CDR3 contains 14 residues. Germline CDR1 and CDR2: SGHVS and FQNEAQ. CDR3 nucleotide sequence: TGTGCCAGCAGCCTCCGACTGTATAATTCACCCCTCCACTTT. It specifies CASSLRLYNSPLHF.

V is TRBV28 and J is TRBJ2-1, with D possibly matching TRBD2 (6 bases). V was cut by 8 bases and J by 3 bases, with 14 bases left in between. Germline V gene lookup returns CDR1 MDHEN and CDR2 SYDVKM. The CDR3 runs 14 residues. The CDR3 spells CASQDRGLYNEQFF. The CDR3 nucleotides read TGTGCCAGCCAGGATAGGGGACTCTACAATGAGCAGTTCTTC.

The CDR3 DNA is TGTGCCAGCAGCTTAGGGACTAGCGGGAACTACAATGAGCAGTTCTTC. Translated, it gives CASSLGTSGNYNEQFF. The rearrangement joins TRBV7-1 to TRBJ2-1, with 13 positions matching TRBD2. TRBV7-1 is annotated as an ORF whose role is uncertain. The trim removed 4 bases at V and 3 bases at J, leaving 3 bases unmatched. The CDR3 covers 16 residues.

The CDR3 sequence: CASSLGGQGDYGYTF. CDR3 nucleotide sequence: TGTGCCAGCAGCCTCGGGGGACAGGGGGACTATGGCTACACCTTC. The V gene is TRBV7-2, the J gene TRBJ1-2; 11 bases map to TRBD1. From germline, CDR1 is SGHTA and CDR2 FQGNSA. The CDR3 is made up of 15 amino acids. J lost 3 bases, V lost 5 bases, and 5 bases had no gene match.

This clone was observed a handful of times. The CDR3 here is CASGLPGTAYNEQFF. CDR3 coding DNA: TGTGCTAGTGGTTTACCCGGGACAGCCTACAATGAGCAGTTCTTC. The chain employs TRBV12-5 and TRBJ2-1, with 7 bases fitting TRBD1. Looked up from germline, CDR1 is LGHNT and CDR2 is FRNRAP. Losses at the gene ends were 3 bases for V and 2 bases for J; bases not matched to a gene: 4. This CDR3 has 15 amino acids. The full variable domain, its missing parts supplied by reference TRBV12-5 and TRBJ2-1, is DARVTQTPRHKVTEMGQEVTMRCQPILGHNTVFWYRQTMMQGLELLAYFRNRAPLDDSGMPKDRFSAEMPDATLATLKIQPSEPRDSAVYFCASGLPGTAYNEQFFGPGTRLTVL.

The rearrangement links TRBV30 to TRBJ1-2; D unclear. Germline loops: CDR1 GTSNPN, CDR2 SVGIG (reference sequence). V gave up 4 bases and J gave up 3 bases, with 6 bases separating them. The CDR3 loop spans 11 amino acids. The CDR3 is CAWTHDYGYTF. CDR3 nucleotide sequence: TGTGCCTGGACCCATGACTATGGCTACACCTTC.

The chain recombines TRBV10-2 with TRBJ1-2, with TRBD1 identical over 7 bases. Germline CDR1 reads WSHSY; CDR2 reads SAAADI. CDR3 length: 15 residues. V dropped 5 bases and J dropped 0; count of bases not matched to a gene: 6. CDR3 protein: CASSTGTAANYGYTF. DNA of the CDR3: TGCGCCAGCAGTACCGGGACAGCGGCTAACTATGGCTACACCTTC.

Only a few counts were recorded for this clone. This rearrangement joins TRBV30 to TRBJ2-2; 13 bases map to TRBD2. This CDR3 is 15 amino acids long. Losses at the gene ends were 1 base for V and 6 bases for J; bases not matched to a gene: 2. Germline V lookup: CDR1 GTSNPN, CDR2 SVGIG (reference sequence). CDR3 DNA: TGTGCCTGGAGTGCACTAGCGGGGGGGCCCGGGGAGCTGTTTTTT. Its protein is CAWSALAGGPGELFF.

The sample holds a few counts of this clone. The rearrangement uses TRBV11-2 and TRBJ1-2; no definite D call. The CDR3 length is 15 residues. Trimming left V 1 base short and J 2 bases short, with 11 bases between. Germline CDR1 and CDR2: SGHAT and FQNNGV. CDR3: CASSLGPGRNYGYTF. The CDR3 nucleotides read TGTGCCAGCAGCTTAGGTCCGGGTAGGAACTATGGCTACACCTTC.

The chain uses TRBV30 and TRBJ2-3, with D unclear. CDR1 is GTSNPN and CDR2 is SVGIG in the germline V gene (reference sequence). Trimming shortened V by 5 bases and J by 6 bases, and 9 bases separated the two germline ends. The CDR3 has 11 residues. CDR3 amino acids: CAWAPRDTQYF. As DNA, the CDR3 is TGTGCCTGGGCCCCCCGGGATACGCAGTATTTT.

This sequence joins TRBV18 and TRBJ2-2, with 7 positions matching TRBD2. With 4 bases clipped from V and 4 bases from J, the junction kept 3 bases outside the gene matches. Germline V gene sequence: CDR1 KGHSH, CDR2 LQKENI. This CDR3 comprises 14 residues. Here the CDR3 DNA reads TGTGCCAGCTCACTCCGGGGGGTCACCGGGGAGCTGTTTTTT. Its protein is CASSLRGVTGELFF.

The chain links TRBV4-1 to TRBJ1-2, with D unresolved. V was cut by 0 bases and J by 7 bases, with 9 bases left in between. This CDR3 has 13 residues. From germline, CDR1 is MGHRA and CDR2 YSYEKL. CDR3 region: CASSQDAASGYTF. The DNA for the CDR3 is TGCGCCAGCAGCCAAGATGCCGCTTCTGGCTACACCTTC.

The chain couples TRBV13 to TRBJ2-7, with 10 bases that match TRBD2. Trimming removed 6 bases from V and 4 bases from J; junction bases left unmatched: 6. The CDR3 is 14 amino acids. CDR1 is PRHDT and CDR2 is FYEKMQ in the germline V gene (reference sequence). CDR3 sequence (DNA): TGTGCCAGCAGTGAACCACTAGCGGGATACGAGCAGTACTTC. Translated, it gives CASSEPLAGYEQYF.

The V call is TRBV5-5, the J call TRBJ1-2; 7 bases match TRBD1. CDR1 SGHKS and CDR2 YYEKEE come from the germline V gene (reference sequence). Trimming removed 3 bases from V and 3 bases from J; junction bases left unmatched: 14. The CDR3 consists of 17 residues. The CDR3 bases are TGTGCCAGCAGCTCGTGGGACAGTTGGAATGGGTACTATGGCTACACCTTC. Its translation is CASSSWDSWNGYYGYTF.

This sequence joins TRBV10-1 and TRBJ2-7, with no clear D. This CDR3 contains 13 residues. CDR1 is WNHNN and CDR2 is SYGVQD in the germline V gene (reference sequence). The V end lost 5 bases, the J end lost 6 bases, and 14 bases lay between the germline ends. The DNA of the CDR3 is TGCGCCAGCAGTCCTCTGATAGACGGCGAGCAGTACTTC. Translation gives CASSPLIDGEQYF.

The V and J genes are TRBV27 and TRBJ2-7; 8 nucleotides agree with TRBD2. Germline V CDR1 and CDR2: MNHEY, SMNVEV (reference sequence). J lost 4 bases, V lost 5 bases, and 10 bases had no gene match. This CDR3 is 15 amino acids long. The CDR3 protein is CASSPSGLGLYEQYF. Here the CDR3 DNA reads TGTGCCAGCAGTCCCTCGGGACTAGGATTATACGAGCAGTACTTC.

The chain links TRBV11-2 to TRBJ2-1; no reliable D call. The length of the CDR3 is 11 residues. From germline, CDR1 is SGHAT and CDR2 FQNNGV. Trimming pared 1 base from V and 10 bases from J, leaving 5 bases between. The CDR3 nucleotides are TGTGCCAGCAGCTTAGTTAGGGAGCAGTTCTTC. Translated: CASSLVREQFF.

Notes on this clone: Other DNA sequences from this sample encode an identical CDR3 as well. The chain uses TRBV12-5 and TRBJ1-1, with no clear D. CDR1 is LGHNT, CDR2 FRNRAP, per germline. This CDR3 is built from 13 residues. Trimming removed 1 base from V and 2 bases from J, with 5 bases in between. The CDR3 loop is CASGLGGNTEAFF. CDR3 in DNA: TGTGCTAGTGGTTTGGGTGGTAACACTGAAGCTTTCTTT.

This rearrangement joins TRBV7-2 to TRBJ1-2; D may be TRBD1 (6 bases). Germline V gives CDR1 SGHTA, CDR2 FQGNSA. This CDR3 spans 15 amino acids. The V end lost 2 bases, the J end lost 2 bases, and 12 bases lay between the germline ends. CDR3: CASSLNNGQNYGYTF. The CDR3 DNA sequence: TGTGCCAGCAGCTTAAATAACGGACAGAACTATGGCTACACCTTC.

Concerning this clone: A junction end diverges from the germline sequence, so it may reflect a read error. Other DNA sequences from this sample encode an identical CDR3 as well. J is TRBJ1-2 and V is TRBV30; D might be TRBD1 (5 bases). Germline V gene sequence: CDR1 GTSNPN, CDR2 SVGIG (reference sequence). The CDR3 is 17 amino acids. DNA of the CDR3: TGCGCCTGGAGTGCCTCCCCCGGGACGGCGATTAGCTATGGCTACACCTTC. Its protein is CAWSASPGTAISYGYTF.